This T cell receptor beta chain was sequenced for a study of regulatory T cells. Findings and caveats of the study: Hydrophobic residues at CDR3 positions 6 and 7 were enriched in conventional CD4+ T cells of CD3G-deficient patients.

A couple of CD3G-deficient patients had more severe autoimmunity; all had some. The primer mix had 52 TRBV and 13 TRBJ primers. Measured with immunoSEQ multiplex PCR; TCRdb has only the in-frame clones, and not every one. The sample includes over 20,000 clones, roughly 88% of them seen just once. The V end was cut by 1 base, the J end by 0 bases, with 6 bases between. This CDR3 is 14 amino acids long. Germline CDR1 is SGHRS and CDR2 is YFSETQ. Details on this clone: The antigen is undetermined.

V usage is TRBV5-1 and J usage is TRBJ2-3; D gene unclear. What was sequenced was conventional CD4+ T cells sorted from blood. This sequence was found in a child between 5 and 17 years old with CD3G deficiency. The CDR3 loop is CASSLTHSTDTQYF. The CDR3 region has the DNA TGCGCCAGCAGCTTGACCCATAGCACAGATACGCAGTATTTT.